The source of this T cell receptor (beta chain) is a study of radiotherapy plus CTLA-4 blockade in lung cancer. Study findings and constraints: According to reports, early shifts in blood T cell clones, alongside interferon-beta, forecast response most accurately.

Regarding this clone: Its antigen is as yet unknown.

This table comes from immunoSEQ multiplex PCR, and its TCRdb copy is limited to in-frame clones, with some not included. The data contain more than 75,000 clones, approximately 86% of them singletons. Ipilimumab CTLA-4 blockade and focal radiation were given to patients with chemo-refractory metastatic non-small-cell lung cancer. Trimming took 4 bases from V and 3 from J; bases not matched to a gene: 5. CDR3 length: 14 residues. Germline V gene lookup returns CDR1 KGHSH and CDR2 LQKENI. The sequences come from peripheral blood, collected from a patient treated with radiotherapy plus ipilimumab. The chain has TRBV18 and TRBJ1-1; 7 nucleotides match TRBD1. This receptor was taken from a human donor with non-small cell lung cancer who had stable disease on radiotherapy plus ipilimumab. As DNA, the CDR3 is TGTGCCAGCTCACTATCGCAGGGGGACACTGAAGCTTTCTTT. Protein product: CASSLSQGDTEAFF. The entire variable domain, with the rest obtained from reference TRBV18 and TRBJ1-1, is as follows: NAGVMQNPRHLVRRRGQEARLRCSPMKGHSHVYWYRQLPEEGLKFMVYLQKENIIDESGMPKERFSAEFPKEGPSILRIQQVVRGDSAAYFCASSLSQGDTEAFFGQGTRLTVV.